This TCR beta chain was observed in a study of CXCR3-negative and CXCR3-positive naive CD8 T cells. TRB cDNA was prepared as libraries by UMI-labeled 5' RACE. TCRdb reanalyzed the 5' RACE reads and collapses them to one entry per CDR3 protein, without DNA. Reported are some 8,000 distinct CDR3 sequences; the ten largest clones contain roughly 1.7%. Germline V lookup: CDR1 MGHRA, CDR2 YSYEKL. The CDR3 consists of 11 residues. This chain connects TRBV4-1 to TRBJ2-7; TCRdb calls TRBD1, which cannot be checked without DNA. This sequence originates from a human donor in good health. Some clones in this sample may be carry-over from other donors' samples. Specimen: naive CXCR3- CD8+ T cells from blood. Subset indicated: CD45RO-CCR7+CD27+CD95- naive CD8+ T cells lacking CXCR3 (TNR3-). The CDR3 spells CASSHPGEQYF.